This TCR beta chain was identified during a study of T cell changes during pregnancy in multiple sclerosis. The junction had 8 bases not matched to a gene; V was cut back by 5 bases and J by 11 bases. The germline CDR1 and CDR2 sequences are SGHNT and YENEEA. This CDR3 comprises 12 residues. Sequencing was performed with immunoSEQ multiplex PCR; in TCRdb, only in-frame clones are kept and a portion is missing. The profile covers under 85,000 clones, with 75% to 95% appearing a single time and 1.5% taken by the ten largest. The sequenced sample was peripheral blood, obtained in the third trimester of pregnancy. The source is a female donor with multiple sclerosis, enrolled in a pregnancy study. This sequence joins TRBV11-3 and TRBJ1-1, with 7 nucleotides matching TRBD1. The CDR3: CASSPGTDRAFF. CDR3 sequence (DNA): TGTGCCAGCAGCCCAGGGACAGATAGGGCTTTCTTT.